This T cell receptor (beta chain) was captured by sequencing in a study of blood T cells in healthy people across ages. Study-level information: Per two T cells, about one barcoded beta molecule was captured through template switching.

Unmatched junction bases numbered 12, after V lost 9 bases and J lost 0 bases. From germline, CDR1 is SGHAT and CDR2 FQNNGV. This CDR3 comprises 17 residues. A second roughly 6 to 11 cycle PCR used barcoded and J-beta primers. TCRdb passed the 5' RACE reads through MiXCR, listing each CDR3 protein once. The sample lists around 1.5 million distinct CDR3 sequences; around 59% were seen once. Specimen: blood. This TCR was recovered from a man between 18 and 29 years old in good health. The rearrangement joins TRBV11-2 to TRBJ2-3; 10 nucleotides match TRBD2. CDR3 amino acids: CASETAGGVTSTDTQYF. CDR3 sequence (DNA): TGTGCCAGTGAGACAGCGGGAGGGGTTACTAGCACAGATACGCAGTATTTT.